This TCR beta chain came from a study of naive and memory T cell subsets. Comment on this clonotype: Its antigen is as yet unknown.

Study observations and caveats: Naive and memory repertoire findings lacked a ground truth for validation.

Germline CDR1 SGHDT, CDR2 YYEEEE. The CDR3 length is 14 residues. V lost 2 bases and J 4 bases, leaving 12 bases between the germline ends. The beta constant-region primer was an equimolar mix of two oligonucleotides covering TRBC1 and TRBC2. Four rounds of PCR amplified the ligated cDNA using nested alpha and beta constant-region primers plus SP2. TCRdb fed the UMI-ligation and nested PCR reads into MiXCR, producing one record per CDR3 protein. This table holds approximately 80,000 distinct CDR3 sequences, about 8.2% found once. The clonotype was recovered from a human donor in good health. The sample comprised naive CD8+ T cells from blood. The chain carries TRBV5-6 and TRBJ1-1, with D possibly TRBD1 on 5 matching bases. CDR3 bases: TGTGCCAGCAGCTTATGGGGGATTGCCACTGAAGCTTTCTTT. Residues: CASSLWGIATEAFF.